The rows below give T cell receptor beta chains drawn from one sample of a study of T cell responses to AZD1222 COVID-19 vaccine. Only in-frame clones appear in the TCRdb table, and some are missing; sequencing was by immunoSEQ multiplex PCR. The data show under 200,000 clones, about 90% seen once. Sample: peripheral blood, taken 28 days after the second AZD1222 dose. The origin of the receptors is an adult who received the AZD1222 COVID-19 vaccine. Each CDR3 is given with its conserved first and last residue. The D gene is left open where the match is weak. Clone size is given for some rows only: seen once, a few or many times, or a class if the clone is expanded.

j_gene: TRBJ2-1; abundance: NA; d_gene: NA; v_gene: TRBV2; CDR3nt: TGTGCCAGCAGTGAACCTAACAATGAGCAGTTCTTC; CDR3aa: CASSEPNNEQFF
j_gene: TRBJ2-7; abundance: NA; d_gene: TRBD1; v_gene: TRBV7-9; CDR3nt: TGTGCCAGCAGCTTAGGATGGGACAGAGACTCCTACGAGCAGTACTTC; CDR3aa: CASSLGWDRDSYEQYF
j_gene: TRBJ2-5; abundance: NA; d_gene: NA; v_gene: TRBV28; CDR3nt: TGTGCCAGCAGTTTAAGCCGGGGGCCGTGGGAAGAGACCCAGTACTTC; CDR3aa: CASSLSRGPWEETQYF
j_gene: TRBJ1-2; abundance: NA; d_gene: TRBD1; v_gene: TRBV10-3; CDR3nt: TGTGCCATCAGTTCGCAGACAGGGGTCCTTTCTAACTATGGCTACACCTTC; CDR3aa: CAISSQTGVLSNYGYTF
j_gene: TRBJ1-4; abundance: NA; d_gene: NA; v_gene: TRBV7-2; CDR3nt: TGTGCCAGCAGCTTATCGGGGCGGACGGGCGAAAAACTGTTTTTT; CDR3aa: CASSLSGRTGEKLFF
j_gene: TRBJ2-5; abundance: NA; d_gene: TRBD2; v_gene: TRBV5-1; CDR3nt: TGCGCCAGCAGCCCCGGGGTAGCGGGGGGCAGGGAGACCCAGTACTTC; CDR3aa: CASSPGVAGGRETQYF
j_gene: TRBJ2-3; abundance: NA; d_gene: NA; v_gene: TRBV21-1; CDR3nt: TGTGCCAGCAGCAAACGCCCTGGGACAGTTAGCACAGATACGCAGTATTTT; CDR3aa: CASSKRPGTVSTDTQYF
j_gene: TRBJ2-7; abundance: NA; d_gene: NA; v_gene: TRBV28; CDR3nt: TGTGCCAGCAGTTCGACAGGCGAATTCTCCCGGCGCCAGCAGTACTTC; CDR3aa: CASSSTGEFSRRQQYF
j_gene: TRBJ2-7; abundance: NA; d_gene: NA; v_gene: TRBV6-6; CDR3nt: TGTGCCAGCAGTAACAGGGAGCACCTACTCTACGAGCAGTACTTC; CDR3aa: CASSNREHLLYEQYF
j_gene: TRBJ2-2; abundance: NA; d_gene: TRBD2; v_gene: TRBV7-3; CDR3nt: TGTGCCAGCAGCTTAGGGTTTACGGGAGGGCCCGACACCGGGGAGCTGTTTTTT; CDR3aa: CASSLGFTGGPDTGELFF
j_gene: TRBJ1-2; abundance: NA; d_gene: TRBD1; v_gene: TRBV2; CDR3nt: TGTGCCAGCAGTGAATCCGAAAGGGGGACAGCCTATGGCTACACCTTC; CDR3aa: CASSESERGTAYGYTF
j_gene: TRBJ1-6; abundance: NA; d_gene: NA; v_gene: TRBV24-1; CDR3nt: TGTGCCACCCCCGCTGCCCCTTATAATTCACCCCTCCACTTT; CDR3aa: CATPAAPYNSPLHF
j_gene: TRBJ2-5; abundance: NA; d_gene: NA; v_gene: TRBV20-1; CDR3nt: TGCAGTGTGGCGCGGGGAGGGACCCAGTACTTC; CDR3aa: CSVARGGTQYF
j_gene: TRBJ1-6; abundance: once; d_gene: NA; v_gene: TRBV12-3/TRBV12-4; CDR3nt: TGTGCCAGCCTAGCCGCCGGTTCACCCCTCCACTTT; CDR3aa: CASLAAGSPLHF
j_gene: TRBJ1-5; abundance: NA; d_gene: NA; v_gene: TRBV19; CDR3nt: TGTGCCAGTAGTATCGTATCAGGGCAGCCCCAGCATTTT; CDR3aa: CASSIVSGQPQHF
j_gene: TRBJ1-5; abundance: NA; d_gene: NA; v_gene: TRBV7-2; CDR3nt: TGTGCCAGCAGCTCTCGGACTGGCAATCAGCCCCAGCATTTT; CDR3aa: CASSSRTGNQPQHF
j_gene: TRBJ1-5; abundance: NA; d_gene: NA; v_gene: TRBV5-1; CDR3nt: TGCGCCAGCGGGCGACAGCCCAATCAGCCCCAGCATTTT; CDR3aa: CASGRQPNQPQHF
j_gene: TRBJ1-5; abundance: NA; d_gene: TRBD1; v_gene: TRBV24-1; CDR3nt: TGTGCCACCAGTGAGAGGACAGGGCCCCAGCATTTT; CDR3aa: CATSERTGPQHF
j_gene: TRBJ2-7; abundance: NA; d_gene: TRBD2; v_gene: TRBV5-4; CDR3nt: TGTGCCAGCAGCCCCGGGACTAGCGGGACAAAGGAGTACTTC; CDR3aa: CASSPGTSGTKEYF
j_gene: TRBJ1-6; abundance: NA; d_gene: NA; v_gene: TRBV7-9; CDR3nt: TGTGCCAGCACCTTGGGGAGGGGTTCACCCCTCCACTTT; CDR3aa: CASTLGRGSPLHF
j_gene: TRBJ2-1; abundance: NA; d_gene: NA; v_gene: TRBV5-1; CDR3nt: TGCGCCAGCAGCTTGGCCGGGGCTAGTAAGCAGTTCTTC; CDR3aa: CASSLAGASKQFF
j_gene: TRBJ2-7; abundance: NA; d_gene: NA; v_gene: TRBV5-1; CDR3nt: TGCGCCAGCAGCTTGGTTGGGGAAAAGTCGGACGAGCAGTACTTC; CDR3aa: CASSLVGEKSDEQYF
j_gene: TRBJ1-3; abundance: NA; d_gene: NA; v_gene: TRBV6-5; CDR3nt: TGTGCCAGCAGTAGGACAACTGGAAACACCATATATTTT; CDR3aa: CASSRTTGNTIYF
j_gene: TRBJ2-3; abundance: NA; d_gene: TRBD2; v_gene: TRBV5-1; CDR3nt: TGCGCCAGCAGCTTGGCACCGACTAGCGCTCCTACGCAGTATTTT; CDR3aa: CASSLAPTSAPTQYF
j_gene: TRBJ1-1; abundance: NA; d_gene: NA; v_gene: TRBV19; CDR3nt: TGTGCCAGTACCCCGGACAGTGCCCCGAACACTGAAGCTTTCTTT; CDR3aa: CASTPDSAPNTEAFF
j_gene: TRBJ2-7; abundance: NA; d_gene: NA; v_gene: TRBV18; CDR3nt: TGTGCCAGCTCACCAGGGGACGGACCCTACGAGCAGTACTTC; CDR3aa: CASSPGDGPYEQYF
j_gene: TRBJ1-1; abundance: NA; d_gene: NA; v_gene: TRBV19; CDR3nt: TGTGCCAGTAGTATGACTGGGTCGAACACTGAAGCTTTCTTT; CDR3aa: CASSMTGSNTEAFF
j_gene: TRBJ1-2; abundance: NA; d_gene: NA; v_gene: TRBV29-1; CDR3nt: TGCAGCGTTGTAGAGACGGAGGGCTACACCTTC; CDR3aa: CSVVETEGYTF
j_gene: TRBJ1-4; abundance: NA; d_gene: TRBD1; v_gene: TRBV7-9; CDR3nt: TGTGCCAGCAGCCCCGGACAGGTTAATGAAAAACTGTTTTTT; CDR3aa: CASSPGQVNEKLFF
j_gene: TRBJ1-2; abundance: NA; d_gene: NA; v_gene: TRBV7-9; CDR3nt: TGTGCCAGCAGCTTTGAATACAGCATATATGGCTACACCTTC; CDR3aa: CASSFEYSIYGYTF
j_gene: TRBJ2-7; abundance: NA; d_gene: NA; v_gene: TRBV11-1; CDR3nt: TGTGCCAACAGCCAGATGTACGGACTACCCCACTACGAGCAGTACTTC; CDR3aa: CANSQMYGLPHYEQYF
j_gene: TRBJ2-3; abundance: NA; d_gene: NA; v_gene: TRBV29-1; CDR3nt: TGCAGCGTTGTGGCGAGAGCCCCATATACGCAGTATTTT; CDR3aa: CSVVARAPYTQYF
j_gene: TRBJ1-2; abundance: NA; d_gene: TRBD1; v_gene: TRBV7-9; CDR3nt: TGTGCCAGCAGCTCAACAAGGACAGGGTATGGCTACACCTTC; CDR3aa: CASSSTRTGYGYTF
j_gene: TRBJ1-6; abundance: NA; d_gene: NA; v_gene: TRBV3-1/TRBV3-2; CDR3nt: TGTGCCAGCAGCCAAGGGTCCATTAATTCACCCCTCCACTTT; CDR3aa: CASSQGSINSPLHF
j_gene: TRBJ2-1; abundance: NA; d_gene: TRBD2; v_gene: TRBV5-1; CDR3nt: TGCGCCAGCAGCTTCCGAGCGGGAGGCGATGAGCAGTTCTTC; CDR3aa: CASSFRAGGDEQFF
j_gene: TRBJ1-5; abundance: once; d_gene: NA; v_gene: TRBV18; CDR3nt: TGTGCCAGCTCACCTAACGTGGGAAAATTCGGCAATCAGCCCCAGCATTTT; CDR3aa: CASSPNVGKFGNQPQHF
j_gene: TRBJ2-7; abundance: once; d_gene: TRBD2; v_gene: TRBV5-6; CDR3nt: TGTGCCAGCAGCTTGGGCGGAGGGACTAGTATCTCCGAGCAGTACTTC; CDR3aa: CASSLGGGTSISEQYF
j_gene: TRBJ1-2; abundance: NA; d_gene: NA; v_gene: TRBV25-1; CDR3nt: TGTGCCAGCAAGGGGCCGACAGAGTATGGCTACACCTTC; CDR3aa: CASKGPTEYGYTF
j_gene: TRBJ1-2; abundance: NA; d_gene: NA; v_gene: TRBV28; CDR3nt: TGTGCCAGCAGTTTAACAGGGAACTATGGCTACACCTTC; CDR3aa: CASSLTGNYGYTF
j_gene: TRBJ2-7; abundance: NA; d_gene: NA; v_gene: TRBV5-6; CDR3nt: TGTGCCAGCAGCTTGGCTAGGTACGAGCAGTACTTC; CDR3aa: CASSLARYEQYF
j_gene: TRBJ2-3; abundance: NA; d_gene: NA; v_gene: TRBV2; CDR3nt: TGTGCCAGCAGTTCAGGACTCACCACAGATACGCAGTATTTT; CDR3aa: CASSSGLTTDTQYF
j_gene: TRBJ1-2; abundance: NA; d_gene: NA; v_gene: TRBV5-1; CDR3nt: TGCGCCAGCAGCTTGGCCGGGGCCTCCGGGTATGGCTACACCTTC; CDR3aa: CASSLAGASGYGYTF
j_gene: TRBJ1-4; abundance: NA; d_gene: TRBD1; v_gene: TRBV30; CDR3nt: TGTGCCTGGCAGACAGGGTTTAATGAAAAACTGTTTTTT; CDR3aa: CAWQTGFNEKLFF
j_gene: TRBJ2-7; abundance: NA; d_gene: NA; v_gene: TRBV28; CDR3nt: TGTGCCAGCAAGCCGTCCGGCTCCTACGAGCAGTACTTC; CDR3aa: CASKPSGSYEQYF
j_gene: TRBJ1-2; abundance: NA; d_gene: TRBD1; v_gene: TRBV28; CDR3nt: TGTGCCAGCAGTTTGGGACAGGGACTGGATGGCTACACCTTC; CDR3aa: CASSLGQGLDGYTF
j_gene: TRBJ1-6; abundance: NA; d_gene: NA; v_gene: TRBV12-3/TRBV12-4; CDR3nt: TGTGCCAGCAGTGGGGACACTAATTCACCCCTCCACTTT; CDR3aa: CASSGDTNSPLHF
j_gene: TRBJ1-1; abundance: NA; d_gene: NA; v_gene: TRBV11-1; CDR3nt: TGTGCCAGCAGCCAACTTACCCCAGCAAGTGAAGCTTTCTTT; CDR3aa: CASSQLTPASEAFF
j_gene: TRBJ1-3; abundance: NA; d_gene: NA; v_gene: TRBV7-2; CDR3nt: TGTGCAAGCACAGGGTTGGGGACTGGAAACACCATATATTTT; CDR3aa: CASTGLGTGNTIYF
j_gene: TRBJ1-4; abundance: NA; d_gene: NA; v_gene: TRBV27; CDR3nt: TGTGCCAGCAGGACCAGGGGAACAACTAATGAAAAACTGTTTTTT; CDR3aa: CASRTRGTTNEKLFF